This T cell receptor (beta chain) is drawn from a study of cytomegalovirus exposure and HLA in healthy donors. 13 Jbeta primers and 60 Vbeta primers were used for the PCR. Produced via immunoSEQ multiplex PCR; TCRdb's table is partial and in-frame only. Reported are 100,000 to 150,000 clones; the ten largest clones contain about 2.7%. Germline V lookup: CDR1 MDHEN, CDR2 SYDVKM. The CDR3 consists of 14 residues. V lost 6 bases, J lost 4 bases, and 13 bases lay in between. A note on this clone: Its antigen is currently unknown.

Findings and limits, study-wide: Presence/absence analyses took donor sequencing depth as roughly uniform.

Source material: PBMCs. The chain employs TRBV28 and TRBJ1-5; D is unresolved. The TCR sequence derives from a man under 40 in good health and CMV-seronegative. DNA for the CDR3: TGTGCCAGCAGGCCCCATTCGGGGAATCAGCCCCAGCATTTT. Protein: CASRPHSGNQPQHF.